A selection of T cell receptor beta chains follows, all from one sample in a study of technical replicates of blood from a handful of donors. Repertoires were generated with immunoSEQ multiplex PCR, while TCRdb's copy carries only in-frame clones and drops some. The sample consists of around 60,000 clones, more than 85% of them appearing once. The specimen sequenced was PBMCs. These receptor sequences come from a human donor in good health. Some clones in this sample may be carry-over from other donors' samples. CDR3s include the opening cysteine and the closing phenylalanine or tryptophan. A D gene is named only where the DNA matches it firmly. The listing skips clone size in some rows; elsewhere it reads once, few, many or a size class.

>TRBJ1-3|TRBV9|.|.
CASSEGYSGNTIYF
TGTGCCAGCAGCGAGGGGTATAGTGGAAACACCATATATTTT
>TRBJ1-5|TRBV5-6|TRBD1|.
CASSLSEGAVNQPQHF
TGTGCCAGCAGCTTGAGCGAGGGGGCGGTCAATCAGCCCCAGCATTTT
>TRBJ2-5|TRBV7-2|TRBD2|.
CASSPLAGGWETQYF
TGTGCCAGCAGCCCACTAGCGGGGGGTTGGGAGACCCAGTACTTC
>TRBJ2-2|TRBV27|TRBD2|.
CASSPSGLAGGPIGELFF
TGTGCCAGCAGTCCCTCGGGACTAGCGGGAGGGCCTATCGGGGAGCTGTTTTTT
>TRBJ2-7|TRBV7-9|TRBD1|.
CASSSSGTGKYEQYF
TGTGCCAGCAGCTCATCCGGGACAGGGAAATACGAGCAGTACTTC
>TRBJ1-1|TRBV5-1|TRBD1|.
CASSLGTGGAEAFF
TGCGCCAGCAGCTTAGGGACAGGGGGTGCTGAAGCTTTCTTT
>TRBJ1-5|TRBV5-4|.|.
CASSLGTSQPQHF
TGTGCCAGCAGCTTGGGGACTTCTCAGCCCCAGCATTTT
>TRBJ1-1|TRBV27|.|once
CASSLLSRAEAFF
TGTGCCAGCAGTTTATTAAGCAGGGCTGAAGCTTTCTTT
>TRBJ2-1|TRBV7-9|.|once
CASSLASRGYNEQFF
TGTGCCAGCAGCTTAGCTAGTAGGGGCTACAATGAGCAGTTCTTC
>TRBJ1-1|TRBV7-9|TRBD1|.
CASSVTGEGEAFF
TGTGCCAGCAGCGTGACAGGGGAGGGTGAAGCTTTCTTT
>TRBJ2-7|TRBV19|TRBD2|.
CASSVLAGGYEQYF
TGTGCCAGTAGTGTCTTAGCGGGGGGCTACGAGCAGTACTTC
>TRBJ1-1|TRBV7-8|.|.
CASLAGELGTEAFF
TGTGCCAGTCTGGCAGGGGAATTGGGCACTGAAGCTTTCTTT
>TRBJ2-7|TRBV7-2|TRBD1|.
CASSFPGQGKEQYF
TGTGCCAGCAGCTTCCCAGGACAGGGGAAGGAGCAGTACTTC
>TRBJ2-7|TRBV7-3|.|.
CASSPNVGRDEQYF
TGTGCCAGCAGCCCTAACGTGGGCAGGGACGAGCAGTACTTC
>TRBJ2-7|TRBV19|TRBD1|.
CASSLRTGGYEQYF
TGTGCCAGTAGTCTGCGGACAGGGGGCTACGAGCAGTACTTC
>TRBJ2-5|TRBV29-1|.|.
CSALDTQETQYF
TGCAGCGCCCTTGACACCCAAGAGACCCAGTACTTC
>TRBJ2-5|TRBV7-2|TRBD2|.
CASTRNRRGGQETQYF
TGTGCCAGCACCCGTAATCGGCGGGGGGGACAAGAGACCCAGTACTTC
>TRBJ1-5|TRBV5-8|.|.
CASSPPWGWEQPQHF
TGTGCCAGCAGTCCCCCATGGGGCTGGGAACAGCCCCAGCATTTT
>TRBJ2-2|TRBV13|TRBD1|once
CASSRRTGASNTGELFF
TGTGCCAGCAGCCGCAGGACAGGCGCTTCGAACACCGGGGAGCTGTTTTTT
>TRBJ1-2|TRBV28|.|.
CASRGGGNRVDGYTF
TGTGCCAGCAGAGGGGGGGGAAACAGGGTTGATGGCTACACCTTC
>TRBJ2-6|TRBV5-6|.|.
CASSSTGSGANVLTF
TGTGCCAGCAGCTCGACAGGCTCTGGGGCCAACGTCCTGACTTTC
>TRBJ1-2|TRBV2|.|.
CASSVTTSSGYTF
TGTGCCAGCAGTGTCACGACATCCTCTGGCTACACCTTC
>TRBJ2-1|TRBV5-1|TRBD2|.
CASSPGTSVYNEQFF
TGCGCCAGCAGCCCCGGGACTAGCGTCTACAATGAGCAGTTCTTC
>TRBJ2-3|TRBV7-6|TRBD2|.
CASSPGGFTDTQYF
TGTGCCAGCAGCCCGGGGGGTTTCACAGATACGCAGTATTTT
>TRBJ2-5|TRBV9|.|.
CASSVDPRETQYF
TGTGCCAGCAGCGTAGACCCTCGGGAGACCCAGTACTTC
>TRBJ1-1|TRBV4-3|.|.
CASSPHAGRNTEAFF
TGCGCCAGCAGCCCCCATGCGGGCCGGAACACTGAAGCTTTCTTT
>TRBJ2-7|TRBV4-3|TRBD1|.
CASSQGQGSYEQYF
TGCGCCAGCAGCCAAGGACAGGGGAGCTACGAGCAGTACTTC
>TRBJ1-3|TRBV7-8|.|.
CASSPGITGNTIYF
TGTGCCAGCAGCCCAGGGATAACCGGAAACACCATATATTTT
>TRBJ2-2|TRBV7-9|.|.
CASSSTSRNTGELFF
TGTGCCAGCAGCTCTACTAGCCGGAACACCGGGGAGCTGTTTTTT